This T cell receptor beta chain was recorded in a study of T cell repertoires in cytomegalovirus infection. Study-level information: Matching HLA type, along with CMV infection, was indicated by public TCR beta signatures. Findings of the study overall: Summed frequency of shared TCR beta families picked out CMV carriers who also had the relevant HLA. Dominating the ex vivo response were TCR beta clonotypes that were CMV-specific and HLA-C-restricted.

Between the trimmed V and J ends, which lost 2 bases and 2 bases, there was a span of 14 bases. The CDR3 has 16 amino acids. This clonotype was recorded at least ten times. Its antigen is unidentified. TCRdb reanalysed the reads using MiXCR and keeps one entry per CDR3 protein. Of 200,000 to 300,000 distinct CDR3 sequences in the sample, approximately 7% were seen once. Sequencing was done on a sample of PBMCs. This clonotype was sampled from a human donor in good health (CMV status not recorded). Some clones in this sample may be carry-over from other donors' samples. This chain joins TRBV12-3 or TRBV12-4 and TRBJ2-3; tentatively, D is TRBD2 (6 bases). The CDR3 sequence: CASSLRSGGDTDTQYF. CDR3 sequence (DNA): TGTGCCAGCAGTTTACGCTCCGGGGGAGACACAGATACGCAGTATTTT.